This entry lists 21 T cell receptor beta chains sequenced from one sample in a study of T cell responses to AZD1222 COVID-19 vaccine. Data came from immunoSEQ multiplex PCR; TCRdb stores just in-frame clones and leaves some out. The sample holds approximately 110,000 clones, under 95% seen once. Here the sequenced sample was peripheral blood, taken on day 0 of AZD1222 vaccination. The origin of the receptors is an adult in good health.

This chain connects TRBV30 to TRBJ2-4; 9 positions match TRBD1. V was clipped by 2 bases and J by 15 bases; unmatched bases: 5. In germline, CDR1 is GTSNPN, CDR2 SVGIG (reference sequence). This CDR3 comprises 11 residues. CDR3 bases: TGTGCCTGGAGTACCGGGACAGGGCGGTACTTC. It encodes CAWSTGTGRYF.

The chain carries TRBV2 and TRBJ2-1; either TRBD1 or TRBD2 may fit D (6 bases each). The V and J ends lost 7 bases and 0 bases respectively, with 16 bases between them. The germline V gene encodes CDR1 SNHLY and CDR2 FYNNEI. This CDR3 has 16 amino acids. CDR3 sequence reads: CASNRAGTSSYNEQFF. The CDR3 bases are TGTGCCAGCAATAGGGCGGGGACAAGCTCCTACAATGAGCAGTTCTTC.

The chain has TRBV30 and TRBJ1-6, with 9 bases matching TRBD1. The V gene's germline CDR1 is GTSNPN and CDR2 SVGIG (reference sequence). CDR3 size: 14 residues. V dropped 5 bases and J dropped 7; count of bases not matched to a gene: 6. CDR3 loop: CAWGTGFANSPLHF. CDR3 DNA sequence: TGTGCCTGGGGGACAGGGTTTGCGAATTCACCCCTCCACTTT.

This chain connects TRBV19 to TRBJ2-4; TRBD2 is a possible D gene (7 bases). The V and J ends lost 0 bases and 0 bases respectively, with 15 bases between them. This CDR3 comprises 18 residues. The V gene's germline CDR1 is LNHDA and CDR2 SQIVND (reference sequence). The CDR3 reads CASSIDLGGDLAKNIQYF. CDR3 DNA sequence: TGTGCCAGTAGTATAGATCTAGGGGGGGACTTAGCCAAAAACATTCAGTACTTC.

This chain connects TRBV7-3 to TRBJ1-1; no definite D call. Trimming shortened V by 3 bases and J by 4 bases, and 12 bases separated the two germline ends. The germline CDR1 and CDR2 sequences are SGHTA and FQGTGA. The CDR3 runs to 14 residues. CDR3 in amino acids: CASSLVGGGTEAFF. DNA for the CDR3: TGTGCCAGCAGCTTGGTGGGCGGTGGCACTGAAGCTTTCTTT.

The chain couples TRBV14 to TRBJ2-7; unclear D gene. CDR1 and CDR2 (germline): SGHDN, FVKESK. This CDR3 spans 12 amino acids. V was clipped by 2 bases and J by 4 bases, with 6 bases between them. The CDR3 region is CASSQIGYEQYF. The CDR3 bases are TGTGCCAGCAGCCAAATAGGGTACGAGCAGTACTTC. The full variable domain, with the rest looked up from reference TRBV14 and TRBJ2-7, is EAGVTQFPSHSVIEKGQTVTLRCDPISGHDNLYWYRRVMGKEIKFLLHFVKESKQDESGMPNNRFLAERTGGTYSTLKVQPAELEDSGVYFCASSQIGYEQYFGPGTRLTVT.

The chain recombines TRBV9 with TRBJ2-2; no clear D gene. CDR1 SGDLS and CDR2 YYNGEE come from the germline V gene. Deletions cut 0 bases from V and 6 bases from J, with 9 bases between. This CDR3 is built from 14 residues. Written as DNA, the CDR3 is TGTGCCAGCAGCGTAGTTGGGGTCCCCGGGGAGCTGTTTTTT. This sequence encodes CASSVVGVPGELFF. Variable domain in full (rest from reference TRBV9 and TRBJ2-2): DSGVTQTPKHLITATGQRVTLRCSPRSGDLSVYWYQQSLDQGLQFLIQYYNGEERAKGNILERFSAQQFPDLHSELNLSSLELGDSALYFCASSVVGVPGELFFGEGSRLTVL.

CDR3 in DNA: TGTGCCACCAGCACTTCGACAGGGCTTAATGAAAAACTGTTTTTT. This translates into CATSTSTGLNEKLFF. The chain uses TRBV15 and TRBJ1-4, with 7 nucleotides matching TRBD1. Trimming at V came to 4 bases and at J to 4 bases, leaving 6 bases not matched to a gene. The CDR3 loop spans 15 amino acids. Germline V gene lookup returns CDR1 LNHNV and CDR2 YYDKDF (reference sequence).

The chain joins TRBV2 to TRBJ2-2; 9 nucleotides agree with TRBD2. CDR1 SNHLY and CDR2 FYNNEI come from the germline V gene. The CDR3 covers 15 residues. Trimming at V came to 6 bases and at J to 5 bases, leaving 7 bases not matched to a gene. This chain's CDR3 is CASRGSGGRTGELFF. In DNA form, the CDR3 reads TGTGCCAGCAGGGGCAGCGGGGGGAGAACCGGGGAGCTGTTTTTT.

This CDR3 is CASSLHRSNEQFF. Here the CDR3 DNA reads TGTGCCAGCAGTCTTCACAGATCCAACGAGCAGTTCTTC. V and J are TRBV28 and TRBJ2-1, with no clear D. This CDR3 contains 13 residues. The V and J ends lost 5 bases and 10 bases respectively, with 15 bases between them. CDR1 MDHEN and CDR2 SYDVKM come from the germline V gene.

V and J are TRBV29-1 and TRBJ2-7; D possibly matches TRBD1 or TRBD2 (5 bases each). Germline loops: CDR1 SQVTM, CDR2 ANQGSEA. The CDR3 is 12 residues long. Deletions cut 4 bases from V and 6 bases from J, with 13 bases between. CDR3 DNA: TGCAGCGTTGGGCCAGGGAGCGGCGAGCAGTACTTC. This codes for CSVGPGSGEQYF.

The V gene is TRBV12-3 or TRBV12-4, the J gene TRBJ1-1; D remains ambiguous. There are 13 residues in the CDR3. V gave up 8 bases and J gave up 1 base, with 11 bases separating them. The DNA for the CDR3 is TGTGCCAGCCGGCCCGTGAGGAACACTGAAGCTTTCTTT. Amino acids: CASRPVRNTEAFF.

The V gene is TRBV4-2, the J gene TRBJ1-6; 9 bases agree with TRBD1. From germline, CDR1 is LGHNA and CDR2 YNFKEQ. The CDR3 is made up of 17 amino acids. Germline trimming cut 4 bases from V and 10 bases from J; bases unmatched to any gene: 14. The CDR3 sequence is CASSPHPTGGAGSPLHF. The CDR3 region has the DNA TGTGCCAGCAGCCCCCATCCTACAGGGGGCGCTGGGTCACCCCTCCACTTT.

The chain is built from TRBV9 and TRBJ1-1; D possibly corresponds to TRBD1 (6 bases). V was shortened by 4 bases and J by 7 bases, with 11 bases between the two germline ends. The CDR3 is 12 amino acids. Germline CDR1 SGDLS, CDR2 YYNGEE. The chain's CDR3 is CASSPQGFEAFF. CDR3 coding DNA: TGTGCCAGCAGCCCTCAGGGGTTTGAAGCTTTCTTT.

The rearrangement links TRBV19 to TRBJ1-2; possibly TRBD1 for D (5 bases). The V gene lost 2 bases and the J gene lost 2 bases, with 6 bases spanning the gap. Germline lookup yields CDR1 LNHDA and CDR2 SQIVND (reference sequence). The CDR3 has 13 residues. CDR3 region: CASSIQGNYGYTF. The CDR3 DNA sequence: TGTGCCAGTAGTATACAGGGAAACTATGGCTACACCTTC.

The chain has TRBV15 and TRBJ2-3, with D tentatively TRBD2 (8 bases). Trimming removed 2 bases from V and 5 bases from J, with 23 bases in between. The CDR3 is 18 residues long. Germline assignment: CDR1 LNHNV and CDR2 YYDKDF (reference sequence). The CDR3: CATSRPRRGRGAGDTQYF. The CDR3 DNA sequence: TGTGCCACCAGCAGACCCCGGAGGGGGCGGGGGGCCGGAGATACGCAGTATTTT.

The chain employs TRBV7-9 and TRBJ1-2; 12 nucleotides line up with TRBD1. V dropped 1 base and J dropped 4; count of bases not matched to a gene: 10. Germline V gene data show CDR1 as SEHNR and CDR2 as FQNEAQ (reference sequence). The CDR3 spans 18 residues. The DNA for the CDR3 is TGTGCCAGCAGCTTAGTTACCCCCGGGACAGGGGGCTCCTATGGCTACACCTTC. Protein product: CASSLVTPGTGGSYGYTF.

This clone has a single count. The chain links TRBV10-3 to TRBJ1-4, with D maybe TRBD1 (5 bases). Germline V gives CDR1 ENHRY, CDR2 SYGVKD. Trimming stripped 10 bases from V and 0 bases from J, with 12 bases between. The CDR3 is 14 residues long. The CDR3 DNA follows: TGTGCCACCGGGGGTGAAGCAACTAATGAAAAACTGTTTTTT. Amino acids: CATGGEATNEKLFF.

This chain links TRBV7-9 with TRBJ1-1; D gene unclear. The V gene's germline CDR1 is SEHNR and CDR2 FQNEAQ (reference sequence). The V gene lost 1 base and the J gene lost 1 base, with 4 bases spanning the gap. The CDR3 runs 13 residues. The CDR3 DNA reads as TGTGCCAGCAGCTTAGAGGGGAACACTGAAGCTTTCTTT. It encodes CASSLEGNTEAFF. Supplemented by reference TRBV7-9 and TRBJ1-1, the full variable domain reads DTGVSQNPRHKITKRGQNVTFRCDPISEHNRLYWYRQTLGQGPEFLTYFQNEAQLEKSRLLSDRFSAERPKGSFSTLEIQRTEQGDSAMYLCASSLEGNTEAFFGQGTRLTVV.

The chain carries TRBV9 and TRBJ2-7; 8 nucleotides match TRBD1. Germline V gene sequence: CDR1 SGDLS, CDR2 YYNGEE. The CDR3 extends over 15 amino acids. V dropped 0 bases and J dropped 7; count of bases not matched to a gene: 9. DNA for the CDR3: TGTGCCAGCAGCGTAGGCGGGGATGGGGACAGGGAGCAGTACTTC. Translation gives CASSVGGDGDREQYF.

V and J are TRBV20-1 and TRBJ1-3, with no clear D. Per germline, CDR1 DFQATT and CDR2 SNEGSKA (reference sequence). V was shortened by 3 bases and J by 0 bases, with 6 bases between the two germline ends. The CDR3 runs to 13 residues. The CDR3 nucleotides are TGCAGTGCTAGTACCTTCTCTGGAAACACCATATATTTT. This translates into CSASTFSGNTIYF.